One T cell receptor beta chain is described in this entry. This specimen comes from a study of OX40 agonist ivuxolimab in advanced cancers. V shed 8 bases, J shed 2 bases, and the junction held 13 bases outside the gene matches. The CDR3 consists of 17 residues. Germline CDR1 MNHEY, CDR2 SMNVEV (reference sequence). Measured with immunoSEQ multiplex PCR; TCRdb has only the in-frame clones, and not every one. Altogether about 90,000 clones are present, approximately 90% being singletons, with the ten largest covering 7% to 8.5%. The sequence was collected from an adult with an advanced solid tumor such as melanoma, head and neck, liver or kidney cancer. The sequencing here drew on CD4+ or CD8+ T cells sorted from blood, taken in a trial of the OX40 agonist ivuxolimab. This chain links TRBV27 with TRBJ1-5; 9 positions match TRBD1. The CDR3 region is CASSTIQGARGNQPQHF. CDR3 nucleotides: TGTGCCAGCTCAACGATACAGGGGGCAAGGGGCAATCAGCCCCAGCATTTT.